This T cell receptor beta chain is from a study of cytomegalovirus exposure and HLA in healthy donors (dated by TCRdb to about 2017). General notes on the study: According to an earlier analysis of 587 of the donors, about 179 million T cells yielded 120 million or so unique TCR beta sequences and about 300 Gb of sequence data. In a later analysis, previously published TCR beta repertoires from hundreds of donors were re-analyzed and high-resolution HLA genotyping was added so that TCR occurrence patterns could be studied. The number of donors typed differed by locus, with about 620-630 for A, B, C, DRB1 and DQB1, more than 500 for DQA1, over 600 for DPA1, and around 430 for DPB1. In a later genetic analysis, genome-wide SNP genotypes for about three fifths of the roughly 670 donors were used, and that subset was treated as a discovery cohort. To predict cytomegalovirus infection status, the study combined high-throughput TCR immunosequencing, statistical association of individual TCRs with disease status, and machine learning. About five DR-DQ haplotypes were handled as single units for association and clustering because linkage in the cohort was strong. Among 398 genotyped donors of the cohort, an average of about 240,000 unique TCR beta nucleotide sequences were sequenced per donor, around 20% of them non-productive. In an earlier analysis of 587 of the donors, high-throughput TCR beta sequencing was used to judge whether each TCR beta V gene segment behaved as functional or pseudogenic. Roughly 300 gigabases of sequencing data and tens of millions of unique TCR sequences were included in an early release covering several hundred HLA-typed donors. The study was designed to test whether signatures of past pathogen exposure could be identified by cataloging public T cell receptors. Among the roughly 400 genotyped donors, about 83% belonged to the genetic ancestry cluster associated with self-reported Caucasian donors. Both class I and class II loci were covered by HLA typing, at four-digit resolution. Every repertoire in the discovery cohort had been generated on one and the same sequencing platform. Donor age, sex, ethnicity and CMV serostatus were compiled alongside the repertoire data. Rather than drawing on any new phenotypic data, the later analysis identified candidate immune exposures from TCR beta sequences and the way those sequences occurred across donors. A separate validation cohort of some 130 different subjects was used in addition to the approximately 700-subject first cohort. The T cell repertoires of 666 subjects were profiled by immunosequencing and related to cytomegalovirus serostatus.

The cohort comprised more than 550 healthy bone marrow donors. Cohort members were all nominally healthy when sampled, although unrecorded immune exposures were likely present. The donor tested CMV seronegative, placing the donor among the 350 to 400 seronegative members of the cohort. A peripheral blood sample was collected from each donor, and TCR beta sequencing was performed on peripheral blood mononuclear cells. Genomic DNA extraction from the blood cell samples was performed with the Qiagen DNeasy Blood Extraction Kit. On the study overall, not on this receptor specifically: In a later genetic analysis, fewer N-insertions in productive TCRs were reported among donors in an Asian-associated ancestry cluster than the roughly 670-donor mean. The authors suggested that the approach could potentially be extended to other disease states and immunological phenotypes. Most TCR sequences were seen in very few donors, while some public TCRs were found in many individuals. A further reported finding was that TCR beta sequences accurately predicted the HLA-A and HLA-B alleles for most subjects in the first cohort. Roughly uniform sequencing depth across donors was assumed in presence/absence analyses, although this assumption may not hold. Because some donors lacked HLA typing at each locus, the association tests relied only on the typed subset. In vitro tests confirmed that a few of the cytomegalovirus-associated TCR beta chains recognize cytomegalovirus antigens. The cohort was sequenced for TCR beta chains only, and without alpha or paired-chain data the features that could be detected were limited. Fewer than 20 rarely observed V segments, including chromosome 9 orphons, were excluded from the earlier analysis of several hundred of the donors because counts were too low. Correlated functional status among segregating V segments might reflect linkage disequilibrium, but an unknown experimental factor could not be ruled out. Broadly in line with IMGT annotations, most TCR beta V segments showed up in productive rearrangements about 87% or about 30% of the time in an earlier analysis of a few hundred of the donors. A later analysis found that HLA-associated TCR beta chains were more clonally expanded and had lower generation probabilities than equally common non-associated chains. Specific HLA alleles were associated with over 15,000 TCR beta sequences at a false discovery rate of 0.05 in a later analysis. A total of about 180 TCR beta chains were listed by the study as associated with cytomegalovirus. A group of highly shared sequence variants was considered likely to be a technical artifact of the sequencing pipeline. According to a later analysis, TCR association rates differed among HLA loci, with DRB1 alleles showing the most associated TCRs and HLA-C alleles showing the fewest. The classifier was reported to diagnose cytomegalovirus status with high specificity and sensitivity in both the original and validation cohorts. A later genetic analysis associated a missense DCLRE1C variant with V-gene and J-gene trimming of TCR beta chains, and an independent cohort replicated the association. In a later analysis, several top co-occurrence clusters were reported to appear linked to parvovirus B19, influenza, CMV and Epstein-Barr virus. When HLA alleles, especially DR and DQ, strongly co-occurred, TCR associations were difficult to assign to individual alleles. A later analysis found that most CMV-associated TCR beta chains appeared HLA-restricted, with HLA associations seemingly driven largely by CMV exposure. CMV serostatus was the only immune exposure information available for the cohort.

The library came from the immunoSEQ multiplex PCR assay. The multiplex PCR relied on a mix of 60 forward primers for TCR Vbeta segments and 13 reverse primers for TCR Jbeta segments. A multiplex PCR assay on genomic DNA amplified the CDR3 region of rearranged TCR beta genes. The Illumina HiSeq System was used to sequence the amplified TCR beta libraries as 87-base-pair reads. Per the authors' processing: In a later analysis, some 80 million unique TCR beta chains were counted across the roughly 670 repertoires, and about 10 million of these chains were shared by at least two donors. Raw reads were error-corrected and collapsed into unique sequences with a nearest-neighbor algorithm that merged closely related sequences to remove PCR and sequencing errors. CDR3 sequences were aligned to IMGT reference sequences to assign V, D and J gene segments. For a sequence to be retained, a match of at least six nucleotides was required to both a V gene segment and a J gene segment. Rearrangements were classified as productive when the CDR3 lacked stop codons and remained in frame with V and J, and all other rearrangements were classified as non-productive. CDR3 was defined by IMGT convention, running from the second conserved V-encoded cysteine to the conserved J-encoded phenylalanine. In an earlier analysis of just under 600 of the donors, sequences lacking an unambiguous match to a single V gene segment were excluded. An earlier analysis of over 450 of the donors classified V segments as functional when productive rearrangements were above 56.7% and as segregating when the standard deviation between donors was above 5%. To diagnose cytomegalovirus status from the catalog of TCR beta chain sequences, a statistical classification framework was built. In a later analysis, TCR nucleotide sequences were compared against IMGT/GENE-DB human TR gene sequences so that V and J genes could be assigned. In a later analysis, CDR3 sequences and most-parsimonious VDJ recombination scenarios were assigned using the TCRdist pipeline. In a later analysis, every TCR beta chain was defined by the combination of its CDR3 amino acid sequence and its V-gene family, and reads without a unique V-gene family were dropped. To address suspected cross-contamination and a sequencing artifact, a later analysis removed around 600 highly shared, low-generation-probability nucleotide sequences. For each public chain, a later analysis derived a clonal expansion index from normalized ranks of inferred template counts within each repertoire. Generation probabilities in a later analysis came from a VDJ recombination model fitted to out-of-frame rearrangements, and those results were checked against IGoR. In a later analysis, hypergeometric tests were used to score TCR-TCR, TCR-HLA and TCR-CMV co-occurrence, with a repertoire-size bias correction applied to TCR pairs. In a later analysis, false discovery rates were estimated by permuting HLA or CMV assignments 20 times. In a later analysis, co-occurring TCRs were grouped using DBSCAN, and TCRdist sequence similarity was added for clustering within HLA-allele-positive subsets. Repertoires with fewer than 30,000 or more than 120,000 public chains, plus five repertoires with anomalous nucleotide sharing, were excluded from co-occurrence clustering. The table comes from immuneACCESS by way of TCRdb, which keeps in-frame sequences with V and J called. Part of the clones is missing from these tables; in studies checked, under half for an unresolved V gene and the rest for unknown reasons. V and J calls plus clone size are reproduced from that table; the DNA served to infer D and trimming. This sample gives fewer than 200,000 clones in total; 81% of them show up just once. Roughly 13% of the sample lies in the top ten.

With regard to this clone: Which antigen it targets is not known. One end of the junction does not line up with germline, which may come from a read error.

The sequence was obtained from a woman between 45 and 60 years old in good health and CMV-seronegative. Sequencing was performed on PBMCs.

The bases read TGTGCCTGGAGCGTCGGACAGGTTGGGGACAATTTT. It codes for CAWSVGQVGDNF. This sequence uses TRBV30 and TRBJ1-1; 7 bases in the middle match TRBD1. CDR1 and CDR2 were assigned from the germline V gene (reference sequence) as GTSNPN and SVGIG. Including cysteine and phenylalanine, the CDR3 has 12 amino acids. Solely the CDR3 DNA is kept, with 36 bases framed from the first base.